This TCR beta chain was identified during a study of blood T cell repertoires in COVID-19. Produced via immunoSEQ multiplex PCR; TCRdb's table is partial and in-frame only. The sample lists fewer than 250,000 clones; 70% to 90% were seen once. Assignments of participants to cohorts depended upon their own reported clinical history. Germline CDR1 reads LNHDA; CDR2 reads SQIVND (reference sequence). Trimming took off 6 bases at V and 5 bases at J, with 16 bases between the two ends. The CDR3 loop spans 15 amino acids. This clonotype originated in a man younger than 40 who had recovered from COVID-19. This chain connects TRBV19 to TRBJ2-2, with D perhaps TRBD2 (6 bases). Sequencing used PBMCs or T cells enriched from blood (not recorded which). The CDR3: CASRPTGSWTGELFF. CDR3 bases: TGTGCCAGTAGGCCGACCGGGAGTTGGACCGGGGAGCTGTTTTTT.